The 9 T cell receptor beta chains below come from one sample, sequenced in a study of identifying expanded T cells in peripheral blood. Measured with immunoSEQ multiplex PCR; TCRdb has only the in-frame clones, and not every one. Among 120,000 or so clones listed, about four fifths were seen once. Material for sequencing was blood. Receptors were obtained from a person aged 18 to 75 in good health.

The rearrangement links TRBV7-9 to TRBJ1-4; a weak D match, TRBD1 (6 bases). The germline CDR1 and CDR2 sequences are SEHNR and FQNEAQ (reference sequence). V was trimmed by 4 bases and J by 6 bases, leaving 15 bases between them. This CDR3 has 15 residues. DNA for the CDR3: TGTGCCAGCAGCTCCCCAGGGGCGCCATATGAAAAACTGTTTTTT. This codes for CASSSPGAPYEKLFF.

CDR3 in DNA: TGTGCCAGCTCAGGGGACAGCCCGTTACGCACAGATACGCAGTATTTT. The encoded protein is CASSGDSPLRTDTQYF. The V and J genes are TRBV18 and TRBJ2-3; 7 positions agree with TRBD1. This CDR3 has 16 amino acids. Germline CDR1 KGHSH, CDR2 LQKENI. V lost 5 bases, J lost 1 base, and 9 bases stayed unmatched.

In DNA, the CDR3 is TGTGCCACCAGCAAGGACAGGGGAGGCTCACCCCTCCACTTT. Translated: CATSKDRGGSPLHF. This sequence joins TRBV15 and TRBJ1-6; 9 bases are a match to TRBD1. There are 14 residues in the CDR3. The germline V gene encodes CDR1 LNHNV and CDR2 YYDKDF (reference sequence). J gave up 10 bases and V 4 bases, and 5 bases lay outside the gene matches.

The chain has TRBV9 and TRBJ2-7; D call uncertain. This CDR3 spans 13 amino acids. V lost 0 bases, J lost 3 bases, and 7 bases lay in between. CDR1 SGDLS and CDR2 YYNGEE come from the germline V gene. The CDR3 reads CASSVGHFYEQYF. The CDR3 DNA reads as TGTGCCAGCAGCGTAGGACACTTCTACGAGCAGTACTTC.

In regard to this clone: A read error may be the cause here, since a much bigger clone is one base away. V and J are TRBV14 and TRBJ1-1; possible D gene TRBD1, 5 bases. Germline V lookup: CDR1 SGHDN, CDR2 FVKESK. The CDR3 length is 14 residues. The germline V and J ends were trimmed by 5 bases and 8 bases, with 18 bases remaining between them. As DNA, the CDR3 is TGTGCCAGCAGCGAGGACAAAAACTCAAGAGAAGCTTTCTTT. Its translation: CASSEDKNSREAFF.

V and J are TRBV11-3 and TRBJ2-7; D unclear. V shed 5 bases and J shed 0 bases, with 20 bases lying between them. The CDR3 is made up of 17 amino acids. CDR1 SGHNT and CDR2 YENEEA come from the germline V gene. The CDR3 reads CASSPTTGTRISYEQYF. The DNA for the CDR3 is TGTGCCAGCAGCCCGACGACCGGAACCCGGATCTCCTACGAGCAGTACTTC.

This rearrangement joins TRBV9 to TRBJ1-2, with TRBD1 matching over 8 bases. V lost 2 bases, J lost 2 bases, and 11 bases stayed unmatched. The CDR3 runs 17 residues. The germline V gene encodes CDR1 SGDLS and CDR2 YYNGEE. CDR3 in amino acids: CASSVGQGGKRNYGYTF. Here the CDR3 DNA reads TGTGCCAGCAGCGTTGGACAGGGAGGGAAGAGAAACTATGGCTACACCTTC.

The rearrangement links TRBV9 to TRBJ1-5; D call uncertain. The V and J ends lost 4 bases and 7 bases respectively, with 15 bases between them. Germline loops: CDR1 SGDLS, CDR2 YYNGEE. CDR3 length: 14 residues. The CDR3 nucleotides read TGTGCCAGCAGCCCTACCGGGGTGGGGCAGCCCCAGCATTTT. Its translation: CASSPTGVGQPQHF.

The V call is TRBV4-3, the J call TRBJ1-6; possibly TRBD1 for D (5 bases). CDR1 LGHNA and CDR2 YSLEER come from the germline V gene. V lost 0 bases to trimming and J lost 0 bases, with 15 bases between them. The CDR3 totals 19 residues. CDR3 bases: TGCGCCAGCAGCCAAGACACGGGGGGTCGGAGCTCCTATAATTCACCCCTCCACTTT. Protein product: CASSQDTGGRSSYNSPLHF.